The 10 T cell receptor beta chains below were found in one sample sequenced in a study of cytomegalovirus exposure and HLA in healthy donors. The assay was immunoSEQ multiplex PCR, and TCRdb's table has in-frame clones only and misses some. Among 130,000 to 150,000 clones, almost 85% were seen once, and the ten largest hold under 1.5%. Sequencing was done on a sample of PBMCs. The receptors were sampled from a woman aged 25 to 39 in good health and CMV-seronegative.

The V and J genes are TRBV25-1 and TRBJ1-2; D is ambiguous. The germline V gene encodes CDR1 MGHDK and CDR2 SYGVNS. V lost 5 bases, J lost 5 bases, and 6 bases lay in between. There are 11 residues in the CDR3. The DNA for the CDR3 is TGTGCCAGCAGTCGGGGATATGGCTACACCTTC. This encodes CASSRGYGYTF.

Concerning this clone: Distinct nucleotide sequences in the sample also encode this CDR3. V is TRBV10-3 and J is TRBJ1-3; 7 nucleotides line up with TRBD1. CDR1 ENHRY and CDR2 SYGVKD come from the germline V gene. Trimming cost V 2 bases and J 4 bases; bases outside gene matches: 5. There are 15 residues in the CDR3. The CDR3 sequence is CAISERQGTGNTIYF. CDR3 bases: TGTGCCATCAGTGAGAGACAGGGTACGGGAAACACCATATATTTT.

The chain joins TRBV28 to TRBJ1-6; weak D call: TRBD1 (5 bases). The CDR3 loop spans 14 amino acids. The V end was cut by 6 bases, the J end by 9 bases, with 15 bases between. CDR1 is MDHEN, CDR2 SYDVKM, per germline. As DNA, the CDR3 is TGTGCCAGCAGACGTCAGGGTAGGACTTCACCCCTCCACTTT. Translated: CASRRQGRTSPLHF.

V usage is TRBV4-3 and J usage is TRBJ2-1; TRBD2 aligns across 12 bases. V shed 3 bases, J shed 4 bases, and the junction held 10 bases outside the gene matches. The CDR3 length is 18 residues. Germline V lookup: CDR1 LGHNA, CDR2 YSLEER. The CDR3 DNA sequence: TGCGCCAGCAGCCACACACCGTCTAGCGGGGGGGCATACAATGAGCAGTTCTTC. Its translation: CASSHTPSSGGAYNEQFF.

The CDR3 nucleotides read TGTGCCAGCAGTTACCCGAGGGACAGGGGTCCGGAGACCCAGTACTTC. Translation gives CASSYPRDRGPETQYF. The chain employs TRBV6-5 and TRBJ2-5, with 10 bases matching TRBD1. Per the germline V gene, CDR1 is MNHEY and CDR2 is SVGAGI. The trim removed 2 bases at V and 5 bases at J, leaving 8 bases unmatched. The CDR3 has 16 residues.

CDR3 DNA: TGTGCCAGTAGTATCCGGGTAGCGGGGCCCTACGAGCAGTACTTC. Its translation is CASSIRVAGPYEQYF. This rearrangement joins TRBV19 to TRBJ2-7; 8 bases fit TRBD2. The CDR3 is 15 residues long. Germline CDR1 and CDR2: LNHDA and SQIVND (reference sequence). V was pared by 3 bases and J by 2 bases, with 6 bases of the junction left unmatched.

The chain recombines TRBV11-1 with TRBJ1-1, with D hard to call. Germline CDR1 is SGHAT and CDR2 is FQDESV (reference sequence). The CDR3 contains 15 residues. The V end was cut by 3 bases, the J end by 1 base, with 12 bases between. CDR3 in amino acids: CASSFFRSPNTEAFF. CDR3 sequence (DNA): TGTGCCAGCAGCTTTTTCCGCAGTCCGAACACTGAAGCTTTCTTT. The whole variable domain, remainder taken from reference TRBV11-1 and TRBJ1-1, is EAEVAQSPRYKITEKSQAVAFWCDPISGHATLYWYRQILGQGPELLVQFQDESVVDDSQLPKDRFSAERLKGVDSTLKIQPAELGDSAMYLCASSFFRSPNTEAFFGQGTRLTVV.

V gene TRBV2 combines with J gene TRBJ2-5, with TRBD2 matching 7 bases. V lost 10 bases to trimming and J lost 1 base; unmatched junction nucleotides: 12. The CDR3 length is 15 residues. The germline V gene has CDR1 SNHLY and CDR2 FYNNEI. The CDR3 DNA is TGTGCCACTACAAGAGCGGGGATGATCCAAGAGACCCAGTACTTC. Protein sequence: CATTRAGMIQETQYF.

V usage is TRBV2 and J usage is TRBJ1-1, with D tentatively TRBD1 (6 bases). Deletions cut 5 bases from V and 0 bases from J, with 16 bases between. The germline gives CDR1 SNHLY, CDR2 FYNNEI. The CDR3 runs to 16 residues. The CDR3 coding sequence is TGTGCCAGCAGTTGGGGGCAGATCCGGATGAACACTGAAGCTTTCTTT. This gives the protein CASSWGQIRMNTEAFF.

The chain employs TRBV15 and TRBJ1-2, with TRBD1 matching over 10 bases. This CDR3 is built from 16 residues. From germline, CDR1 is LNHNV and CDR2 YYDKDF (reference sequence). V was pared by 2 bases and J by 3 bases, with 6 bases of the junction left unmatched. The CDR3 sequence is CATSRPTGGSYYGYTF. The CDR3 region has the DNA TGTGCCACCAGCAGACCGACAGGGGGCAGTTACTATGGCTACACCTTC.